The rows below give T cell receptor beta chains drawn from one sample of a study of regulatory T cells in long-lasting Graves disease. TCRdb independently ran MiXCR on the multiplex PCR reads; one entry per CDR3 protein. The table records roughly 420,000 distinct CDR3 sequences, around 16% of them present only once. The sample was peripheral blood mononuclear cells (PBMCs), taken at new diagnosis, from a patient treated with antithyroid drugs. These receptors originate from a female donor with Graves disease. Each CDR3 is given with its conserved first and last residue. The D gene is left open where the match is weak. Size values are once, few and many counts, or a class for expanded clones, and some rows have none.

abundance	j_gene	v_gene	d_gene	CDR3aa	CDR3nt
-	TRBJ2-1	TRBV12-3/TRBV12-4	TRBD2	CASSWGLAEKGYEQFF	TGTGCCAGCAGTTGGGGACTAGCGGAAAAGGGATATGAGCAGTTCTTC
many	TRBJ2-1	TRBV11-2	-	CASSPPSGSDEQFF	TGTGCCAGCAGCCCGCCGAGTGGGTCGGATGAGCAGTTCTTC
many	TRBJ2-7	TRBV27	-	CASSLSGDAGYEQYF	TGTGCCAGCAGTTTGAGTGGGGATGCTGGCTACGAGCAGTACTTC
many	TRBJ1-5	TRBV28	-	CASTLSSGAYQPQHF	TGTGCCAGCACTCTGAGTAGCGGTGCGTATCAGCCCCAGCATTTT
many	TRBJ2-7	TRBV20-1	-	CSAKSHSSYEQYF	TGCAGTGCTAAATCCCACAGCTCCTACGAGCAGTACTTC
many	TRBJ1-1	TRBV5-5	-	CASSLDPLNTEAFF	TGTGCCAGCAGCTTGGACCCCTTGAACACTGAAGCTTTCTTT
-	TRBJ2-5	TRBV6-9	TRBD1	CASSYPGQGVETQYF	TGTGCCAGCAGTTATCCGGGACAGGGGGTTGAGACCCAGTACTTC
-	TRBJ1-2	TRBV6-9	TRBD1	CASSYSRSGTGEMYYYGYTF	TGTGCCAGCAGTTACTCCCGGTCCGGGACAGGGGAGATGTACTACTATGGCTACACCTTC
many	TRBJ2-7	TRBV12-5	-	CASGLVTNEQYF	TGTGCTAGTGGTTTGGTAACGAACGAGCAGTACTTC
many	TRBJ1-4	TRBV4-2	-	CASSQGGRGTTNEKLFF	TGTGCCAGCAGCCAAGGGGGTAGGGGTACAACTAATGAAAAACTGTTTTTT
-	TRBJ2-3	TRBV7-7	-	CASSSGHPDTQYF	TGTGCTAGCAGCTCGGGACACCCCGATACGCAGTATTTT
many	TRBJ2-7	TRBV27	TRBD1	CASSLGFGTGVYEQYF	TGTGCCAGCAGTTTAGGGTTTGGGACAGGGGTCTACGAGCAGTACTTC
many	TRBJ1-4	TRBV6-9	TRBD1	CASSYNTPGTGGSEKLFF	TGTGCCAGCAGTTACAACACTCCCGGGACAGGGGGCTCTGAAAAACTGTTTTTT
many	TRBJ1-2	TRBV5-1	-	CASSLAGVAYGYTF	TGTGCCAGCAGCTTAGCGGGGGTAGCCTATGGCTACACCTTC
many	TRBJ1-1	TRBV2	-	CASRVPVPEAFF	TGTGCCAGCAGGGTCCCAGTACCTGAAGCTTTCTTT
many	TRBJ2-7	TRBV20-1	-	CSARDLNNVYEQYF	TGCAGTGCTAGAGATTTAAACAACGTCTACGAGCAGTACTTC
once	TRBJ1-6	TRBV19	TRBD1	CASSGTGLLNSPLHF	TGTGCCAGTAGTGGGACAGGGTTGTTGAATTCACCCCTCCACTTT
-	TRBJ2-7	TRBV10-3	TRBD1	CATSPDRIFPYEQYF	TGTGCCACCAGCCCGGACAGGATTTTTCCCTACGAGCAGTACTTC
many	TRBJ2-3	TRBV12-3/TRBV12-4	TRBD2	CASSFWVMAGDTDTQYF	TGTGCCAGCAGTTTTTGGGTGATGGCGGGAGACACAGATACGCAGTATTTT
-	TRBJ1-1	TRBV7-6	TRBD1	CASSLATGVSMNTEAFF	TGTGCCAGCAGCTTAGCGACAGGGGTCTCAATGAACACTGAAGCTTTCTTT
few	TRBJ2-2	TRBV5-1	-	CASSLEGNGDDGELFF	TGCGCCAGCAGCTTGGAGGGGAATGGAGATGACGGGGAGCTGTTTTTT
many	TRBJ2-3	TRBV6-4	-	CASSYGLSATADTQYF	TGTGCCAGCAGTTACGGGCTTTCAGCTACTGCGGATACGCAGTATTTT
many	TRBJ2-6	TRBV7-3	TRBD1	CASSLIPGGAGANVLTF	TGTGCCAGCAGCTTAATCCCAGGGGGCGCAGGGGCCAACGTCCTGACTTTC
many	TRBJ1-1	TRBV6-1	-	CASRLGGNRNTEAFF	TGTGCCAGCCGACTTGGAGGGAATAGGAACACTGAAGCTTTCTTT
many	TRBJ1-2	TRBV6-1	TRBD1	CATTRDRAYGYTF	TGTGCCACAACCCGGGACAGAGCCTATGGCTACACCTTC
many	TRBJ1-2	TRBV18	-	CASSPPVGNYGYTF	TGTGCCAGCTCACCACCGGTAGGAAACTATGGCTACACCTTC
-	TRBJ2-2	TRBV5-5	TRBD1	CASSLSPGTTQGATGELFF	TGCGCCAGCAGTTTGAGCCCAGGGACCACACAGGGGGCGACCGGGGAGCTGTTTTTT
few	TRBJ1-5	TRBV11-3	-	CASSLGGSGSNYSNQPQHF	TGTGCCAGCAGCTTAGGCGGTAGTGGCAGCAACTATAGCAATCAGCCCCAGCATTTT
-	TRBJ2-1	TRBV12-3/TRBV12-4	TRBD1	CASSLWGQGVSNEQFF	TGTGCCAGCAGTTTATGGGGACAGGGGGTGAGCAATGAGCAGTTCTTC
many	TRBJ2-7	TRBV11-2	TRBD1	CASSLETGTGGYF	TGTGCCAGCAGCTTAGAAACCGGGACAGGGGGATACTTC
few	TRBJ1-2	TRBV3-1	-	CASSPTTRGYFSEGYTF	TGTGCCAGCAGCCCAACCACTCGGGGATATTTTTCGGAGGGCTACACCTTC
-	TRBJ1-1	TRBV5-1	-	CASYEYVTEAFF	TGCGCCAGCTACGAGTATGTGACTGAAGCTTTCTTT
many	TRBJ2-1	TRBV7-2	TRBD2	CASSLGLVPCCNEQFF	TGTGCCAGCAGCTTGGGACTAGTTCCGTGCTGCAATGAGCAGTTCTTC
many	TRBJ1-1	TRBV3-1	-	CASSLESGAEAFF	TGTGCCAGCAGCCTCGAATCAGGGGCTGAAGCTTTCTTT
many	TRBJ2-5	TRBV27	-	CASSPAPDLQETQYF	TGTGCCAGCAGCCCCGCCCCGGACCTTCAAGAGACCCAGTACTTC
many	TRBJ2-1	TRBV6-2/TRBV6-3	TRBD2	CASSYSGGVLAGPYNEQFF	TGTGCCAGCAGTTACTCGGGGGGGGTACTAGCCGGCCCCTACAATGAGCAGTTCTTC
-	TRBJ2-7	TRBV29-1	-	CSVEYFHAYVQYF	TGCAGCGTTGAGTACTTTCACGCCTACGTGCAGTACTTC
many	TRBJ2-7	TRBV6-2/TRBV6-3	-	CASRRGDIPYEQYF	TGTGCCAGCCGCAGGGGGGACATACCCTACGAGCAGTACTTC